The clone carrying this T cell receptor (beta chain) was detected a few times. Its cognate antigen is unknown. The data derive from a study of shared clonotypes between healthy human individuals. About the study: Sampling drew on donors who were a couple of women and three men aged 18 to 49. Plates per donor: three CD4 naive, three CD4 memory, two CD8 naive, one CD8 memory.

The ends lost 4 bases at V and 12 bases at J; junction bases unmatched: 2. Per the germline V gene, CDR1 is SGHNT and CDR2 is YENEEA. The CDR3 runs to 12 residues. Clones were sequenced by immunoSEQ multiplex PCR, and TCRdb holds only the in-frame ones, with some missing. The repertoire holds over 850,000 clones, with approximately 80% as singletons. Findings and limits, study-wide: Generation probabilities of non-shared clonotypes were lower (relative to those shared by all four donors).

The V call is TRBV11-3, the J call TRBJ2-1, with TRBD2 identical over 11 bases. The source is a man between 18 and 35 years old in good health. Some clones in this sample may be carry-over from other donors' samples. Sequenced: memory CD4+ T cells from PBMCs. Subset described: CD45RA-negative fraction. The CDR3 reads CASSSGLAAQFF. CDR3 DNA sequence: TGTGCCAGCAGCTCGGGACTAGCGGCGCAGTTCTTC. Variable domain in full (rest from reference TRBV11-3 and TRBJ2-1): EAGVVQSPRYKIIEKKQPVAFWCNPISGHNTLYWYLQNLGQGPELLIRYENEEAVDDSQLPKDRFSAERLKGVDSTLKIQPAELGDSAVYLCASSSGLAAQFFGPGTRLTVL.